A selection of T cell receptor beta chains follows, all from one sample in a study of blood T cell repertoires in COVID-19. This table comes from immunoSEQ multiplex PCR, and its TCRdb copy is limited to in-frame clones, with some not included. The table lists some 180,000 clones, 80% of them singletons. Input material: PBMCs or T cells enriched from blood (not recorded which). All receptors come from a man between 60 and 75 years old who had been exposed to COVID-19. CDR3s include the opening cysteine and the closing phenylalanine or tryptophan. A D gene is named only where the DNA matches it firmly. The size of a clone is reported for some rows only, either as once, few or many, or as a class for expanded clones.

D	size	J	V	DNA	CDR3
TRBD1	-	TRBJ2-3	TRBV7-2	TGTGCCAGCAGCTCCCAGGGGGCAGATACGCAGTATTTT	CASSSQGADTQYF
-	many	TRBJ2-7	TRBV4-2	TGTGCCAGCAGCCAAGAGACGGCGCGGGAGCAGTACTTC	CASSQETAREQYF
TRBD2	-	TRBJ2-1	TRBV4-1	TGCGCCAGCAGCCCTGAAGGGGAGGGGTATGAGCAGTTCTTC	CASSPEGEGYEQFF
-	-	TRBJ2-3	TRBV28	TGTGCCAGCGAGGCCGAGCTACGCACAGATACGCAGTATTTT	CASEAELRTDTQYF
-	-	TRBJ1-6	TRBV3-1/TRBV3-2	TGTGCCAGCAGCCAAGATCCTATGGCCCTCCACTTT	CASSQDPMALHF
-	-	TRBJ2-5	TRBV19	TGTGCCAGTAGTATAGGACAGTTTGAGACCCAGTACTTC	CASSIGQFETQYF
-	-	TRBJ2-1	TRBV4-3	TGCGCCAGCAGCCAAGATTCCTCCTGGTTCTTC	CASSQDSSWFF
TRBD1	-	TRBJ1-2	TRBV24-1	TGTGCCACCAGTGATTCCGCCGACAGGGCCCGCGGGACCCCCTATGGCTACACCTTC	CATSDSADRARGTPYGYTF
-	-	TRBJ1-2	TRBV28	TGTGCCAGCAGTCCCCCCGGGGGGACCAGGGGCGCGGGCTATGGCTACACCTTC	CASSPPGGTRGAGYGYTF
TRBD1	few	TRBJ1-6	TRBV19	TGTGCCAGTACGGGACAGACAGATAATTCACCCCTCCACTTT	CASTGQTDNSPLHF
TRBD1	-	TRBJ1-4	TRBV5-1	TGCGCCAGCAGCCACGGACAGGGGAACGAAAAACTGTTTTTT	CASSHGQGNEKLFF
TRBD2	-	TRBJ2-7	TRBV6-1	TGTGCCAGCAGTGAAGTACCATGGGGACTAGGCGGCACCTACGAGCAGTACTTC	CASSEVPWGLGGTYEQYF
-	-	TRBJ1-1	TRBV3-1/TRBV3-2	TGTGCCAGCAGCCAACCGGGGAGGGAAGCTTTCTTT	CASSQPGREAFF
TRBD2	-	TRBJ2-2	TRBV6-5	TGTGCCAGCAGTTACTCGAGCGGGAGTCTATCCGGGGAGCTGTTTTTT	CASSYSSGSLSGELFF
TRBD2	-	TRBJ2-5	TRBV12-3/TRBV12-4	TGTGCCAGCAGTGGACTAGCAGGGGAGACCCAGTACTTC	CASSGLAGETQYF
-	once	TRBJ2-3	TRBV10-3	TGTGCCATGTCGGGGAGCACAGATACGCAGTATTTT	CAMSGSTDTQYF